This T cell receptor beta chain was identified in a study of human T cells and chemical hapten exposure. About the study: Mostly female, the patients presented with alopecia areata, totalis or universalis.

Each cDNA molecule in the library carried unique molecular identifiers. TCRdb used MiXCR to reprocess the RACE reads, holding one entry per CDR3 protein. This sample yields some 360,000 distinct CDR3 sequences, of which 4% to 6% are seen a single time; 2.5% to 3% belongs to the top ten. The CDR3 sequence is 14 residues long. Germline V gene sequence: CDR1 SGHAT, CDR2 FQDESV (reference sequence). The V end was cut by 5 bases, the J end by 9 bases, with 17 bases between. Study outcomes and limitations: TCRs at a frequency above 1 in 1000 stayed unchanged with DPC sensitization.

Worth noting for this clonotype: The antigen remains unidentified.

Time point: pre-sensitization, week 0. Noted treatment: therapeutic diphenylcyclopropenone sensitization with weekly scalp DPC. Unseparated into fractions, whole blood served as the source from which total RNA was extracted. This receptor was taken from a woman aged 50 to 60 with alopecia areata. Some clones in this sample may be carry-over from other donors' samples. The material sequenced was whole blood, taken in connection with sensitization to the hapten diphenylcyclopropenone (DPC). V is TRBV11-1 and J is TRBJ1-5, with D perhaps matching TRBD1 (6 bases). CDR3 protein: CASSRTGIGMPQHF. The DNA of the CDR3 is TGTGCCAGCAGCCGCACAGGGATTGGGATGCCCCAGCATTTT.